This TCR beta chain was sequenced in a study of blood T cell repertoires in COVID-19. Clones were sequenced by immunoSEQ multiplex PCR, and TCRdb holds only the in-frame ones, with some missing. The data hold about 150,000 clones, with around 87% observed a single time. V gave up 3 bases and J gave up 5 bases, with 8 bases separating them. The CDR3 loop spans 13 amino acids. Germline V gene data show CDR1 as SEHNR and CDR2 as FQNEAQ (reference sequence). V usage is TRBV7-9 and J usage is TRBJ2-1; possibly TRBD1 for D (5 bases). Material for sequencing was peripheral blood. The source of this sequence is a man older than 75 with acute or convalescent COVID-19. The CDR3 loop is CASSLDTDNEQFF. DNA for the CDR3: TGTGCCAGCAGCTTGGACACGGACAATGAGCAGTTCTTC.